In its sample, the clone carrying this T cell receptor (beta chain) was seen a few times. Its antigen is still unknown. These data are taken from a study of post-analysis software for immune sequencing data. General study results and limits: Higher frequency in patients than in controls was seen for five TRBV segments, with TRBV5-6, TRBV5-1 and TRBV20-1 among them. Batch-matched samples strongly co-clustered by F measure. Relative to controls, patients with multiple sclerosis showed significantly lower normalized Chao1 diversity.

Sequencing libraries made from TCR beta cDNA carried unique molecular identifiers. A population of roughly 1 to 11 million T cells gave rise to roughly 500,000 cDNA molecules. A single record per CDR3 protein comes from TCRdb applying MiXCR to the PCR reads. This sample has approximately 360,000 distinct CDR3 sequences, with less than 35% found just once. CDR3 size: 16 residues. V lost 2 bases to trimming and J lost 2 bases, with 14 bases between them. Per germline, CDR1 KGHSH and CDR2 LQKENI. The V gene is TRBV18, the J gene TRBJ2-3; D may match TRBD1 or TRBD2 (5 bases each). The clonotype was recovered from a girl aged 5-17 years with multiple sclerosis. Sequences were obtained from blood. As DNA, the CDR3 is TGTGCCAGCTCACCAAGGCAGGGTCGGGACACAGATACGCAGTATTTT. Protein product: CASSPRQGRDTDTQYF.